This TCR beta chain was sequenced during a study of T cells in localized non-small cell lung cancer (TCRdb year 2020). Notes on the research overall: The study analyzed T cell repertoires of 236 early-stage NSCLC patients, comparing tumors and uninvolved tumor-adjacent lungs. The cohort comprised under 250 treatment-naïve NSCLC patients with resected, localized lung tumors. The mean age of the NSCLC patients was around 67 years, with 120 to 150 men and around 110 women.

At the junction V is shortened by 0 bases and J by 7 bases; bases outside the gene matches: 5. Per the germline V gene, SGHRS is the CDR1 and YFSETQ is the CDR2. The CDR3 holds 16 amino acids from the cysteine to the phenylalanine. Of all the DNA, just the CDR3 is kept, 48 bases in frame from base 1. Overall results and qualifications from the work: The highest T cell clonality was observed in uninvolved tumor-adjacent lung, where clonality exceeded that of tumor, suggesting that antigenic responses were more focused in uninvolved tumor-adjacent lung. Because the study design was exploratory, TCR variables were selected using unadjusted p-values without false-discovery rate correction. Because multi-region sequencing of the tumors was not done, intratumor heterogeneity could not be ruled out. Longer overall survival was associated with higher blood T cell density, whereas shorter survival was associated with higher adjacent-lung clonality. A median of roughly 60 of the top 100 tumor clones turned up in the paired uninvolved adjacent lung, and around 27 of those clones also ranked among the top 100 of that same adjacent lung.

The immunoSEQ Assay was used to sequence TCR beta CDR3 regions from DNA. The published analysis was carried out like this. To compute T cell density, TCR beta template counts were normalized to usable DNA, which was estimated by amplifying housekeeping genes. Richness was estimated with the preseqR package, extrapolating to 400,000 templates for PBMC samples and 120,000 templates for tissue samples. Clonality was defined as one minus Pielou's evenness. To identify tissue-enriched TCRs, differential abundance testing was run on productive amino-acid clonotypes with a minimum total count of 5 and an alpha of 0.1. Repertoire overlap between compartments was quantified with the Jaccard Index and Morisita Overlap Index. TCR beta CDR3s were clustered by GLIPH together with public tetramer-defined viral CDR3s, and at least three viral sequences plus V-gene enrichment were required for viral motifs. TCRdb re-hosts the immuneACCESS table, in-frame sequences only. Its copies lack some clones; in the studies checked, an unresolved V gene accounts for under half of them, and the cause for the rest is not known. The DNA was the basis for D and trimming; V, J and clone size are from that table. Across this sample there are under 40,000 clones, with about four fifths seen only once. The ten largest make up roughly two fifths of the sample.

As to this clone: Its antigen is still unknown. Base qualities are not provided; no much larger clone lies one nucleotide away.

At diagnosis, tumor, uninvolved tumor-adjacent lung and peripheral blood were collected and then preserved as a mix of FFPE and fresh-frozen material. For TCR repertoire profiling, blood samples were analyzed in the form of peripheral blood mononuclear cells. Sample: peripheral blood, taken before any cancer treatment. The chain was built from TRBV5-1 and TRBJ1-4; TRBD1 fits 11 bases in the junction. This receptor was taken from a male donor older than 55 with stage II squamous cell lung carcinoma. The CDR3 reads CASSLGTGGAGEKLFF. The bases are TGCGCCAGCAGCTTGGGGACAGGGGGCGCGGGTGAAAAACTGTTTTTT.